There are a few counts of the clone carrying this TCR beta chain. Its antigen is as yet unknown. Germline V gene data show CDR1 as SGHAT and CDR2 as FQNNGV. There are 16 residues in the CDR3. Between the trimmed V and J ends, which lost 1 base and 5 bases, there was a span of 18 bases. The authors prepared the TCRbeta library with unique molecular identifiers. TCRdb re-called the PCR reads through MiXCR, storing one row per CDR3 protein. The repertoire holds approximately 230,000 distinct CDR3 sequences, with about 24% as singletons. The data were taken from a study of T-cell reconstitution after alpha-beta-depleted transplantation in children. Study-wide results and limits: Alpha-beta T cells present about two months after transplant were reported to originate from several hundred expanded graft clones. At day 60, the high TCRbeta diversity found in some patients originated from recipient T cells and thymic progenitors that had survived. One year post-transplant, T-cell counts and diversity were largely derived from T cells produced anew.

V gene TRBV11-2 combines with J gene TRBJ2-7; D unclear. This receptor was identified in a female patient aged 2-9 years who had a stem cell transplant for congenital amegakaryocytic thrombocytopenia, so the T cells may come from the graft donor. The material sequenced was PBMCs, mostly from graft donor cells, taken 360 days after TCRalphabeta/CD19-depleted stem cell transplant. This CDR3 is CASSLVAAKIRDEQYF. Here the CDR3 DNA reads TGTGCCAGCAGCTTAGTAGCAGCAAAGATACGGGACGAGCAGTACTTC.